This T cell receptor (beta chain) was sequenced in a study of control samples from healthy donors and cancer patients. The ends were cut back, 6 bases at V and 3 bases at J, with 11 bases in the middle. The CDR3 consists of 13 residues. Repertoires were generated with immunoSEQ multiplex PCR, while TCRdb's copy carries only in-frame clones and drops some. The repertoire consists of around 140,000 clones, with under 90% occurring once and the leading ten covering 6% to 9.5%. The chain combines TRBV12-3 or TRBV12-4 with TRBJ1-2, with D possibly matching TRBD1 (6 bases). This receptor was obtained from a man between 50 and 59 years old with head and neck cancer. The specimen was PBMCs. The CDR3 sequence: CASRAQGHYGYTF. CDR3 coding DNA: TGTGCCAGCAGGGCACAGGGTCACTATGGCTACACCTTC.